These 17 T cell receptor beta chains came from one sample sequenced in a study of T-cell memory formation after mild COVID-19. Each CDR3 protein is one row after TCRdb ran MiXCR on the 5' RACE reads. This table holds hundreds of thousands of distinct CDR3 sequences, 20% to 30% found once. Sequenced input: PBMCs or a T cell subset sorted from them (not recorded which). Receptors originate from an adult woman who had mild COVID-19 (a few samples of this study predate the infection). Cell type and time point are not known.

V gene TRBV7-9 combines with J gene TRBJ2-2, with 7 positions matching TRBD2. This CDR3 region has 16 residues. CDR1 is SEHNR, CDR2 FQNEAQ, per germline (reference sequence). With V trimmed by 2 bases and J by 4 bases, 7 bases remained unmatched. The CDR3 is CASSLLAGVITGELFF. The DNA for the CDR3 is TGTGCCAGCAGCTTATTAGCGGGTGTCATCACCGGGGAGCTGTTTTTT. The whole variable domain, filled in from reference TRBV7-9 and TRBJ2-2, reads DTGVSQNPRHKITKRGQNVTFRCDPISEHNRLYWYRQTLGQGPEFLTYFQNEAQLEKSRLLSDRFSAERPKGSFSTLEIQRTEQGDSAMYLCASSLLAGVITGELFFGEGSRLTVL.

This clonotype was counted between two and nine times. The V call is TRBV7-3, the J call TRBJ2-3; no clear D. The CDR3 has 14 amino acids. V was cut by 5 bases and J by 2 bases, with 11 bases left in between. Germline CDR1 SGHTA, CDR2 FQGTGA. CDR3 coding DNA: TGTGCCAGCAGCACCCTAGGGCCCACAGATACGCAGTATTTT. Amino acids: CASSTLGPTDTQYF.

V gene TRBV29-1 combines with J gene TRBJ1-2, with TRBD1 identical over 9 bases. The germline CDR1 and CDR2 sequences are SQVTM and ANQGSEA. The V and J ends lost 0 bases and 2 bases, in that order; junction bases with no gene match: 7. CDR3 length: 16 residues. The CDR3, as DNA: TGCAGCGTTGAAGATCCTAGGGACAGGGAAAACTATGGCTACACCTTC. Translation: CSVEDPRDRENYGYTF.

This clonotype was detected a few times. The chain recombines TRBV7-6 with TRBJ2-2; 11 bases line up with TRBD2. The CDR3 consists of 16 residues. CDR1 and CDR2 (germline): SGHVS, FNYEAQ. J gave up 2 bases and V 4 bases, and 3 bases lay outside the gene matches. The CDR3 reads CASSSSGGPNTGELFF. In DNA, the CDR3 is TGTGCCAGCAGCTCTAGCGGGGGGCCCAACACCGGGGAGCTGTTTTTT.

The chain has TRBV4-2 and TRBJ2-7; TRBD1 aligns across 8 bases. The length of the CDR3 is 16 residues. V dropped 0 bases and J dropped 5; count of bases not matched to a gene: 9. Germline V lookup: CDR1 LGHNA, CDR2 YNFKEQ. CDR3 sequence reads: CASSQDQQGARNEQYF. As DNA, the CDR3 is TGTGCCAGCAGCCAAGATCAGCAGGGGGCTAGAAACGAGCAGTACTTC.

The genes are TRBV5-1 and TRBJ2-6, with a possible D match to TRBD2 (6 bases). With 4 bases removed from V and 1 base from J, the gap between germline ends came to 15 bases. Germline V gene sequence: CDR1 SGHRS, CDR2 YFSETQ. The CDR3 is 17 residues long. CDR3 in DNA: TGCGCCAGCAGCCCCCTGGCCAGCGGGTCTGGGGCCAACGTCCTGACTTTC. It translates to CASSPLASGSGANVLTF.

This clonotype was found a few times. The chain combines TRBV7-3 with TRBJ1-4, with D possibly matching TRBD1 (5 bases). Trimming pared 1 base from V and 0 bases from J, leaving 24 bases between. CDR1 is SGHTA, CDR2 FQGTGA, per germline. The CDR3 is 21 amino acids. CDR3 DNA: TGTGCCAGCAGCTTAAACAACCGGGACCGCACAGCGGATGCAACTAATGAAAAACTGTTTTTT. The encoded protein is CASSLNNRDRTADATNEKLFF.

The chain uses TRBV20-1 and TRBJ2-1, with 12 bases that match TRBD2. Trimming cost V 2 bases and J 9 bases; bases outside gene matches: 8. The CDR3 spans 15 residues. Germline CDR1 DFQATT, CDR2 SNEGSKA (reference sequence). The CDR3 sequence is CSARNLAGGDGEQFF. CDR3 nucleotide sequence: TGCAGTGCTAGAAATCTAGCGGGAGGGGACGGTGAGCAGTTCTTC.

The chain combines TRBV20-1 with TRBJ2-3; 8 nucleotides match TRBD1. This CDR3 contains 15 residues. The junction had 12 bases not matched to a gene; V was cut back by 6 bases and J by 4 bases. CDR1 is DFQATT, CDR2 SNEGSKA, per germline (reference sequence). CDR3 nucleotides: TGCAGTGCCCCGGTCGGGACAGGATCCTCAGATACGCAGTATTTT. Protein: CSAPVGTGSSDTQYF.

V is TRBV5-5 and J is TRBJ1-5; D gene ambiguous. There are 16 residues in the CDR3. In germline, CDR1 is SGHKS, CDR2 YYEKEE (reference sequence). Between the trimmed V and J ends, which lost 5 bases and 5 bases, there was a span of 20 bases. In nucleotides, the CDR3 is TGTGCCAGCAGAATTACAGAGGGCTTCGACGATCAGCCCCAGCATTTT. Translation: CASRITEGFDDQPQHF.

This rearrangement joins TRBV12-3 or TRBV12-4 to TRBJ1-5, with unresolved D. This CDR3 has 12 amino acids. Trimming left V 1 base short and J 6 bases short, with 4 bases between. DNA for the CDR3: TGTGCCAGCAGTTTAGTACGTCAGCCCCAGCATTTT. Protein: CASSLVRQPQHF.

This clonotype was picked up a small number of times. The genes are TRBV9 and TRBJ2-3; TRBD1 might be the D (5 bases). Germline-derived CDR1 and CDR2 are SGDLS and YYNGEE. V was clipped by 1 base and J by 1 base, with 13 bases between them. The CDR3 runs 16 residues. The CDR3 reads CASSVIGAWGTDTQYF. The CDR3 DNA sequence: TGTGCCAGCAGCGTAATTGGGGCCTGGGGCACAGATACGCAGTATTTT.

This clonotype was seen a few times. The rearrangement uses TRBV12-3 or TRBV12-4 and TRBJ2-7; 10 bases are shared with TRBD2. The CDR3 has 13 residues. V was pared by 10 bases and J by 0 bases, with 3 bases of the junction left unmatched. This chain's CDR3 is CATTSGHSYEQYF. CDR3 sequence (DNA): TGTGCCACGACTAGCGGGCACTCCTACGAGCAGTACTTC.

The table lists this clonotype with many counts. The chain employs TRBV5-1 and TRBJ2-1, with TRBD2 matching over 7 bases. CDR3 length equals 14 residues. In germline, CDR1 is SGHRS, CDR2 YFSETQ. The V and J ends lost 0 bases and 5 bases, in that order; junction bases with no gene match: 2. This chain's CDR3 is CASSLGDYHNEQFF. The CDR3 DNA is TGCGCCAGCAGCTTGGGGGACTATCACAATGAGCAGTTCTTC.

This chain connects TRBV20-1 to TRBJ2-7; TRBD1 matches 9 bases. Germline V gene sequence: CDR1 DFQATT, CDR2 SNEGSKA (reference sequence). There are 14 residues in the CDR3. V dropped 3 bases and J dropped 2; count of bases not matched to a gene: 5. For the CDR3, the DNA is TGCAGTGCTAGTGGGGGGACAGGGACCTACGAGCAGTACTTC. Protein product: CSASGGTGTYEQYF.

This clonotype was observed a handful of times. Written as DNA, the CDR3 is TGCGCCAGCAGCTTTGAGAGGGCTGACACCGGGGAGCTGTTTTTT. This translates into CASSFERADTGELFF. The V and J genes are TRBV5-1 and TRBJ2-2; D is perhaps TRBD2 (5 bases). The CDR3 is made up of 15 amino acids. Between the trimmed V and J ends, which lost 2 bases and 3 bases, there was a span of 11 bases. Looked up from germline, CDR1 is SGHRS and CDR2 is YFSETQ.

The chain combines TRBV5-1 with TRBJ1-3; D might be TRBD1 (5 bases). Germline values: CDR1 SGHRS, CDR2 YFSETQ. The CDR3 is 18 amino acids. V lost 3 bases to trimming and J lost 0 bases, with 19 bases between them. The CDR3 region has the DNA TGCGCCAGCAGCTCGGGACCTTCTTGGGGACTCTCTGGAAACACCATATATTTT. It yields the protein CASSSGPSWGLSGNTIYF.